Described below is a single T cell receptor beta chain sequence and its context. V lost 4 bases, J lost 6 bases, and 16 bases lay in between. Germline CDR1 SQVTM, CDR2 ANQGSEA. The CDR3 has 13 residues. The sample belongs to a study of T cell changes during pregnancy in multiple sclerosis. Clones were read by immunoSEQ multiplex PCR, and TCRdb kept only the in-frame ones, dropping some. This sample yields 30,000 or so clones, of which about 91% are seen a single time; around 9.8% belongs to the top ten. Sample: CD8+ T cells from peripheral blood mononuclear cells, taken in the first trimester of pregnancy. The sequence was obtained from a female donor with multiple sclerosis, enrolled in a pregnancy study. The chain recombines TRBV29-1 with TRBJ2-7; D uncertain. CDR3 DNA sequence: TGCAGCGTTGGAGGCGTTGGAATCGGCGAGCAGTACTTC. This sequence encodes CSVGGVGIGEQYF.